Below, 19 T cell receptor beta chains from the same sample are listed, as sequenced in a study of blood T cell repertoires in COVID-19. Assay used: immunoSEQ multiplex PCR; TCRdb lists only in-frame clones, some missing. The sample records approximately 300,000 clones, approximately 84% being singletons. Sequencing was carried out using PBMCs or T cells enriched from blood (not recorded which). Source of these receptors: a woman aged 18-35 years who had recovered from COVID-19.

This chain connects TRBV25-1 to TRBJ2-1; D is ambiguous. The germline CDR1 and CDR2 sequences are MGHDK and SYGVNS. V lost 3 bases to trimming and J lost 0 bases, with 6 bases between them. This CDR3 is built from 14 residues. This chain's CDR3 is CASSDMRSYNEQFF. The CDR3 region has the DNA TGTGCCAGCAGTGACATGCGCTCCTACAATGAGCAGTTCTTC.

The chain recombines TRBV12-5 with TRBJ2-2; TRBD2 is a possible D gene (5 bases). The CDR3 length is 17 residues. CDR1 is LGHNT and CDR2 is FRNRAP in the germline V gene. Trimming removed 4 bases from V and 3 bases from J, with 18 bases in between. CDR3: CASGYLEAWEYTGELFF. The CDR3 coding sequence is TGTGCTAGTGGTTACCTGGAGGCCTGGGAGTACACCGGGGAGCTGTTTTTT. The full variable domain, in which reference TRBV12-5 and TRBJ2-2 provide the parts outside the CDR3, is DARVTQTPRHKVTEMGQEVTMRCQPILGHNTVFWYRQTMMQGLELLAYFRNRAPLDDSGMPKDRFSAEMPDATLATLKIQPSEPRDSAVYFCASGYLEAWEYTGELFFGEGSRLTVL.

This clone was detected a few times. The genes are TRBV5-1 and TRBJ2-7; 7 nucleotides match TRBD2. Germline CDR1 is SGHRS and CDR2 is YFSETQ. V dropped 4 bases and J dropped 5; count of bases not matched to a gene: 9. The CDR3 totals 14 residues. Here the CDR3 reads CASSPAGLDHEQYF. The CDR3 region has the DNA TGCGCCAGCAGCCCCGCCGGACTAGACCACGAGCAGTACTTC.

The rearrangement joins TRBV30 to TRBJ1-3; no firm D call. Germline V gives CDR1 GTSNPN, CDR2 SVGIG (reference sequence). The CDR3 extends over 15 amino acids. Deletions cut 2 bases from V and 0 bases from J, with 11 bases between. The CDR3: CAWSSPDYSGNTIYF. The DNA for the CDR3 is TGTGCCTGGAGTTCTCCGGACTACTCTGGAAACACCATATATTTT.

This clone was observed once. The CDR3 loop reads CAISRRSGQETQYF. CDR3 nucleotide sequence: TGTGCCATCAGTCGTCGGTCCGGGCAAGAGACCCAGTACTTC. The V gene is TRBV10-3, the J gene TRBJ2-5, with no clear D. Germline assignment: CDR1 ENHRY and CDR2 SYGVKD. The V gene lost 5 bases and the J gene lost 2 bases, with 12 bases spanning the gap. The CDR3 has 14 residues.

The chain uses TRBV7-9 and TRBJ1-2; D uncertain. The CDR3 runs 13 residues. CDR1 and CDR2 (germline): SEHNR, FQNEAQ (reference sequence). The V gene lost 10 bases and the J gene lost 6 bases, with 18 bases spanning the gap. CDR3: CATSPGGRDGYTF. CDR3 nucleotide sequence: TGTGCCACCTCCCCAGGTGGGCGCGATGGCTACACCTTC.

The chain is built from TRBV19 and TRBJ2-5; D gene unclear. CDR1 is LNHDA and CDR2 is SQIVND in the germline V gene (reference sequence). CDR3 size: 11 residues. Trimming took off 1 base at V and 9 bases at J, with 6 bases between the two ends. The CDR3 bases are TGTGCCAGTAGTATAGCTGAGGCCCAGTACTTC. Protein product: CASSIAEAQYF.

This chain uses TRBV6-5 with TRBJ2-6; the D is unclear. V shed 6 bases and J shed 7 bases, with 10 bases lying between them. Germline V lookup: CDR1 MNHEY, CDR2 SVGAGI. This CDR3 region has 13 residues. Written as DNA, the CDR3 is TGTGCCAGCAGATCCGGCGGTGCCAACGTCCTGACTTTC. This gives the protein CASRSGGANVLTF.

J is TRBJ1-2 and V is TRBV6-5; the match to TRBD1 covers 7 bases. Germline V gene data show CDR1 as MNHEY and CDR2 as SVGAGI. V shed 4 bases and J 4 bases; nucleotides not matched to a gene: 12. The CDR3 sequence is 16 residues long. The CDR3 spells CASSSASGTVPYGYTF. The CDR3 DNA is TGTGCCAGCAGTTCAGCCTCCGGGACAGTTCCCTATGGCTACACCTTC.

This chain links TRBV11-3 with TRBJ2-2; D call uncertain. V was pared by 5 bases and J by 1 base, with 11 bases between. The CDR3 consists of 15 residues. Per germline, CDR1 SGHNT and CDR2 YENEEA. CDR3 sequence reads: CASSATRGNTGELFF. The CDR3 DNA reads as TGTGCCAGCAGCGCAACCAGAGGGAACACCGGGGAGCTGTTTTTT.

The chain links TRBV28 to TRBJ2-1; 8 nucleotides align to TRBD1. The CDR3 contains 15 residues. V shed 7 bases and J 1 base; nucleotides not matched to a gene: 6. Per germline, CDR1 MDHEN and CDR2 SYDVKM. The CDR3, as DNA: TGTGCCAGCACCCCGGGACAGGCGTCCTACAATGAGCAGTTCTTC. It translates to CASTPGQASYNEQFF. The entire variable domain, with the rest obtained from reference TRBV28 and TRBJ2-1, is as follows: DVKVTQSSRYLVKRTGEKVFLECVQDMDHENMFWYRQDPGLGLRLIYFSYDVKMKEKGDIPEGYSVSREKKERFSLILESASTNQTSMYLCASTPGQASYNEQFFGPGTRLTVL.

This clone was observed once. A much larger clone lies one base from this, so it may be a read error. The CDR3 here is CASSRNTGELFF. CDR3 coding DNA: TGTGCCAGCAGCCGGAACACCGGGGAGCTGTTTTTT. The J gene is TRBJ2-2, the V gene TRBV7-9; D is unresolved. Per the germline V gene, CDR1 is SEHNR and CDR2 is FQNEAQ (reference sequence). The CDR3 totals 12 residues. Trimming removed 5 bases at V and 1 base at J, with 2 bases between.

The chain uses TRBV5-4 and TRBJ2-3; D is perhaps TRBD2 (6 bases). Trimming took 2 bases from V and 2 from J, leaving 12 bases between them. CDR3 length: 15 residues. The germline V gene encodes CDR1 SGHNT and CDR2 YYREEE (reference sequence). The DNA for the CDR3 is TGTGCCAGCAGCTTCGGTAGCGGCTCCACAGATACGCAGTATTTT. Protein sequence: CASSFGSGSTDTQYF.

Only a few counts were recorded for this clone. The chain joins TRBV27 to TRBJ2-7; weak D call: TRBD2 (6 bases). CDR3 length equals 16 residues. The V gene's germline CDR1 is MNHEY and CDR2 SMNVEV (reference sequence). The V end lost 0 bases, the J end lost 4 bases, and 16 bases lay between the germline ends. The CDR3 nucleotides are TGTGCCAGCAGTTTATCGATAACTAGCTTGATATACGAGCAGTACTTC. This encodes CASSLSITSLIYEQYF.

This chain uses TRBV10-3 with TRBJ1-2, with 10 bases matching TRBD1. The V and J ends lost 0 bases and 2 bases, in that order; junction bases with no gene match: 3. This CDR3 spans 16 amino acids. CDR1 and CDR2 (germline): ENHRY, SYGVKD. The DNA of the CDR3 is TGTGCCATCAGTGAGTCCGCGGGACAGGGGAACTATGGCTACACCTTC. It specifies CAISESAGQGNYGYTF.

The chain carries TRBV18 and TRBJ1-3; D possibly corresponds to TRBD1 (6 bases). Trimming pared 5 bases from V and 0 bases from J, leaving 14 bases between. The germline V gene has CDR1 KGHSH and CDR2 LQKENI. The CDR3 loop spans 16 amino acids. CDR3 nucleotide sequence: TGTGCCAGCTCATTTACAGGGAGGGCCTCTGGAAACACCATATATTTT. Translation: CASSFTGRASGNTIYF.

In its sample, this clone was seen a few times. The rearrangement links TRBV4-2 to TRBJ2-1, with 8 bases fitting TRBD2. V lost 1 base and J lost 2; bases outside the gene matches: 1. This CDR3 has 15 residues. Germline CDR1 is LGHNA and CDR2 is YNFKEQ. This CDR3 is CASSQGAGAYNEQFF. The CDR3 DNA reads as TGTGCCAGCAGCCAAGGAGCGGGGGCCTACAATGAGCAGTTCTTC.

This clone occurred once. The chain joins TRBV5-6 to TRBJ2-1; D is perhaps TRBD2 (5 bases). Trimming took off 4 bases at V and 8 bases at J, with 13 bases between the two ends. CDR3 length equals 13 residues. Germline V CDR1 and CDR2: SGHDT, YYEEEE. The DNA for the CDR3 is TGTGCCAGCAGCCCCGCTAGCAGGTATGAGCAGTTCTTC. Translation: CASSPASRYEQFF.

The chain uses TRBV6-5 and TRBJ2-7; possible D gene TRBD2, 6 bases. This CDR3 spans 13 amino acids. From germline, CDR1 is MNHEY and CDR2 SVGAGI. V dropped 6 bases and J dropped 3 bases, with 12 bases sitting between them. CDR3 sequence reads: CASREGTYYEQYF. DNA of the CDR3: TGTGCCAGCAGGGAGGGGACTTACTACGAGCAGTACTTC.